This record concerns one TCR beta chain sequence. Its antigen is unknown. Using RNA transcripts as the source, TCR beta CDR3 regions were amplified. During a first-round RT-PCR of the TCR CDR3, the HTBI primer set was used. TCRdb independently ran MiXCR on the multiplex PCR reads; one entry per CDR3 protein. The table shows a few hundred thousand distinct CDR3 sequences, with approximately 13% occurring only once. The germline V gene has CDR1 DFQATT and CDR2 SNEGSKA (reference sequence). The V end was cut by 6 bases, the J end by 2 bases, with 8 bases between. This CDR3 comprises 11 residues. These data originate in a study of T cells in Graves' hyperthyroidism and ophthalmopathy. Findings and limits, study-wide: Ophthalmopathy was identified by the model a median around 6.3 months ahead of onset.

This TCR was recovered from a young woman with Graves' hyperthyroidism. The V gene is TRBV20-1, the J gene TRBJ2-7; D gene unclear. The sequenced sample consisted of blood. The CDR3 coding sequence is TGCAGTGCAGAGAGCCCCTACGAGCAGTACTTC. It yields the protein CSAESPYEQYF.